Below are 2 T cell receptor beta chains sequenced from a single sample in a study of regulatory T cells in long-lasting Graves disease. With iRepertoire HTBI primers and Arm-PCR of CDR3 regions, TCR beta libraries were built. TCRdb reanalysed the multiplex PCR reads using MiXCR and keeps one entry per CDR3 protein. The table lists about 420,000 distinct CDR3 sequences, about a sixth of them singletons. Time point in this sample: newly diagnosed GD, antithyroid drugs for less than 3 months. After RNA was extracted from PBMCs, the TCR library was made from it. The same data also went into a second study, on T cells in Graves' hyperthyroidism and ophthalmopathy.

The specimen comprised peripheral blood mononuclear cells (PBMCs), sampled at new diagnosis, from a patient treated with antithyroid drugs. The origin of the receptors is a woman aged 18-30 years with Graves disease.

This clonotype was detected ten times or more. This sequence joins TRBV30 and TRBJ1-2, with D perhaps matching TRBD1 (5 bases). Looked up from germline, CDR1 is GTSNPN and CDR2 is SVGIG (reference sequence). The CDR3 contains 14 residues. V was cut by 0 bases and J by 4 bases, with 12 bases left in between. CDR3 loop: CAWSVPGRGYGYTF. DNA of the CDR3: TGTGCCTGGAGTGTACCCGGGAGGGGCTATGGCTACACCTTC. The whole variable domain, filled in from reference TRBV30 and TRBJ1-2, reads SQTIHQWPATLVQPVGSPLSLECTVEGTSNPNLYWYRQAAGRGLQLLFYSVGIGQISSEVPQNLSASRPQDRQFILSSKKLLLSDSGFYLCAWSVPGRGYGYTFGSGTRLTVV.

The table lists this clonotype with a few counts. The chain carries TRBV20-1 and TRBJ2-7; D ambiguous. Per germline, CDR1 DFQATT and CDR2 SNEGSKA (reference sequence). This CDR3 has 14 residues. Trimming left V 0 bases short and J 5 bases short, with 14 bases between. The DNA for the CDR3 is TGCAGTGCTAGAGATCACCGGACCCCGGACGAGCAGTACTTC. This gives the protein CSARDHRTPDEQYF.